These 32 T cell receptor beta chains share one sample of origin, sequenced in a study of CD8+ T cells in alopecia areata. cDNA serving as the sequencing template came from extracted, reverse transcribed RNA. Clones were sequenced by immunoSEQ multiplex PCR, and TCRdb holds only the in-frame ones, with some missing. The sample has 120,000 or so clones; over 60% are singletons. Treatment given: oral pan-JAK inhibitor, 5-10 mg twice daily. Material: CD4+ T cells sorted from blood, obtained at week 4, from a patient treated with tofacitinib. These receptor sequences come from a human donor with alopecia areata.

The rearrangement uses TRBV7-8 and TRBJ1-2; unclear D gene. The CDR3 has 12 residues. V was shortened by 5 bases and J by 3 bases, with 7 bases between the two germline ends. Germline loops: CDR1 SGHVS, CDR2 FQNEAQ. The CDR3: CASSPHDYGYTF. Here the CDR3 DNA reads TGTGCCAGCAGCCCGCACGACTATGGCTACACCTTC.

This chain connects TRBV9 to TRBJ1-4, with 7 bases identical to TRBD1. Germline CDR1 is SGDLS and CDR2 is YYNGEE. CDR3 length: 17 amino acids. The ends lost 0 bases at V and 4 bases at J; junction bases unmatched: 9. The CDR3, as DNA: TGTGCCAGCAGCGTAGAGAATAGGGGGCTCGGTAATGAAAAACTGTTTTTT. This sequence encodes CASSVENRGLGNEKLFF.

The V gene is TRBV25-1, the J gene TRBJ1-2; 7 bases agree with TRBD1. The germline V gene encodes CDR1 MGHDK and CDR2 SYGVNS. This CDR3 region has 14 residues. J was trimmed by 4 bases and V by 2 bases; bases with no gene match: 4. The CDR3 bases are TGTGCCAGCAGTGAAGCGGGACAGCCCTATGGCTACACCTTC. Translating gives CASSEAGQPYGYTF.

The rearrangement links TRBV28 to TRBJ1-5, with D possibly TRBD1 on 5 matching bases. The germline V and J ends were trimmed by 5 bases and 5 bases, with 16 bases remaining between them. Germline V CDR1 and CDR2: MDHEN, SYDVKM. The CDR3 runs to 15 residues. Here the CDR3 reads CASSPHRQSHQPQHF. DNA of the CDR3: TGTGCCAGCAGTCCCCACAGACAGAGTCATCAGCCCCAGCATTTT.

Turning to this clone: The sample holds other DNA sequences that translate to the same CDR3. The CDR3, as DNA: TGTGCCAGCTCACCCGGGACAGACTATGGCTACACCTTC. This codes for CASSPGTDYGYTF. This chain uses TRBV18 with TRBJ1-2; 7 bases agree with TRBD1. Germline CDR1 reads KGHSH; CDR2 reads LQKENI. V lost 3 bases, J lost 3 bases, and 1 base stayed unmatched. The CDR3 runs 13 residues.

V and J are TRBV4-3 and TRBJ2-4, with a weak D call TRBD1 (6 bases). Germline-derived CDR1 and CDR2 are LGHNA and YSLEER. Trimming pared 3 bases from V and 11 bases from J, leaving 14 bases between. The CDR3 covers 13 residues. CDR3 nucleotide sequence: TGCGCCAGCAGCCATGACAGGTGGGGCGTTCAGTACTTC. It translates to CASSHDRWGVQYF.

This clone was counted between two and nine times. CDR3 DNA sequence: TGTGCCAGTAGTATAGACGGACAGGGGAGGCAGCCCCAGCATTTT. Residues: CASSIDGQGRQPQHF. The chain recombines TRBV19 with TRBJ1-5; 9 nucleotides align to TRBD1. Germline CDR1 LNHDA, CDR2 SQIVND (reference sequence). The CDR3 length is 15 residues. With 0 bases clipped from V and 7 bases from J, the junction kept 4 bases outside the gene matches.

J is TRBJ1-1 and V is TRBV7-8; 12 bases are shared with TRBD1. Germline V lookup: CDR1 SGHVS, CDR2 FQNEAQ. The CDR3 contains 15 residues. J was trimmed by 6 bases and V by 1 base; bases with no gene match: 3. The CDR3 bases are TGTGCCAGCAGCTTAGGGGGACAGGGGGCTTCTGAAGCTTTCTTT. This sequence encodes CASSLGGQGASEAFF.

This clone turned up a few times. This chain connects TRBV5-1 to TRBJ2-3, with TRBD1 identical over 8 bases. CDR1 and CDR2 from the germline V gene are SGHRS and YFSETQ. The CDR3 contains 15 residues. Trimming took 0 bases from V and 5 from J; bases not matched to a gene: 5. In nucleotides, the CDR3 is TGCGCCAGCAGCTTGGGACAGGGGATGCAAGATACGCAGTATTTT. Residues: CASSLGQGMQDTQYF.

This rearrangement joins TRBV16 to TRBJ2-3; D remains ambiguous. Trimming cost V 4 bases and J 6 bases, with 8 bases left between them. The CDR3 length is 12 residues. Germline CDR1 and CDR2: KGHSY and FQNENV. As DNA, the CDR3 is TGTGCCAGCAGCCCGACCGGTGATACGCAGTATTTT. Its translation: CASSPTGDTQYF.

The rearrangement uses TRBV30 and TRBJ2-2, with TRBD2 as a possible D gene (6 bases). With 7 bases removed from V and 1 base from J, the gap between germline ends came to 16 bases. The CDR3 has 15 residues. Germline loops: CDR1 GTSNPN, CDR2 SVGIG (reference sequence). CDR3 sequence (DNA): TGTGCCTTGCGTTCGGGGACTTTGAACACCGGGGAGCTGTTTTTT. It encodes CALRSGTLNTGELFF.

This rearrangement joins TRBV11-1 to TRBJ2-7, with 13 bases that match TRBD2. The V and J ends lost 5 bases and 2 bases, in that order; junction bases with no gene match: 6. The V gene's germline CDR1 is SGHAT and CDR2 FQDESV (reference sequence). The CDR3 length is 16 residues. The CDR3, as DNA: TGTGCCAGCAGCGCGGGACTAGCGGGGAGAGCCTACGAGCAGTACTTC. Its translation: CASSAGLAGRAYEQYF.

This clone was detected a few times. J is TRBJ2-3 and V is TRBV2, with D unclear. Trimming cost V 4 bases and J 3 bases, with 5 bases left between them. Germline CDR1 reads SNHLY; CDR2 reads FYNNEI. This CDR3 is 12 amino acids long. The CDR3 protein is CASSGSTDTQYF. The CDR3, as DNA: TGTGCCAGCAGTGGAAGTACAGATACGCAGTATTTT.

This chain links TRBV10-3 with TRBJ1-2; possibly TRBD1 for D (5 bases). The CDR3 loop spans 13 amino acids. V was shortened by 6 bases and J by 8 bases, with 16 bases between the two germline ends. Germline CDR1 and CDR2: ENHRY and SYGVKD. Here the CDR3 reads CAIRDPGPKGYTF. For the CDR3, the DNA is TGTGCCATCAGGGATCCGGGACCGAAGGGCTACACCTTC.

The chain employs TRBV6-5 and TRBJ1-1; D is unresolved. Germline values: CDR1 MNHEY, CDR2 SVGAGI. V was shortened by 7 bases and J by 4 bases, with 13 bases between the two germline ends. This CDR3 has 13 amino acids. CDR3 protein: CASTRQISTEAFF. The CDR3 nucleotides are TGTGCCAGCACAAGGCAGATAAGCACTGAAGCTTTCTTT.

The rearrangement uses TRBV6-1 and TRBJ1-2; TRBD1 agrees at 9 bases. The CDR3 consists of 11 residues. V trimming: 11 bases; J trimming: 6 bases; junction bases outside the gene matches: 4. CDR1 and CDR2 from the germline V gene are MNHNS and SASEGT. DNA for the CDR3: TGTGCCCGTAGACAGGGGGATGGCTACACCTTC. Its protein product is CARRQGDGYTF.

This clone was counted only a few times. The gene calls are TRBV5-1 and TRBJ2-5; D is uncertain. Germline V gene lookup returns CDR1 SGHRS and CDR2 YFSETQ. The V end lost 4 bases, the J end lost 3 bases, and 4 bases lay between the germline ends. The CDR3 runs to 11 residues. Here the CDR3 DNA reads TGCGCCAGCAGCGCAGAAGAGACCCAGTACTTC. This encodes CASSAEETQYF. The full variable domain, rest sourced from reference TRBV5-1 and TRBJ2-5, is KAGVTQTPRYLIKTRGQQVTLSCSPISGHRSVSWYQQTPGQGLQFLFEYFSETQRNKGNFPGRFSGRQFSNSRSEMNVSTLELGDSALYLCASSAEETQYFGPGTRLLVL.

This chain joins TRBV5-6 and TRBJ1-3; D uncertain. Germline-derived CDR1 and CDR2 are SGHDT and YYEEEE. This CDR3 has 14 amino acids. Trimming took 1 base from V and 15 from J, leaving 20 bases between them. CDR3 sequence: CASSLRPTASLAYF. For the CDR3, the DNA is TGTGCCAGCAGCTTGCGACCGACGGCTAGCTTGGCATATTTT. The variable domain in full, with the rest retrieved from reference TRBV5-6 and TRBJ1-3, is DAGVTQSPTHLIKTRGQQVTLRCSPKSGHDTVSWYQQALGQGPQFIFQYYEEEERQRGNFPDRFSGHQFPNYSSELNVNALLLGDSALYLCASSLRPTASLAYFGEGSWLTVV.

This clone was counted at least ten times. CDR3 in amino acids: CASSVTGDSTDTQYF. In DNA form, the CDR3 reads TGTGCCAGTAGTGTCACAGGGGATAGCACAGATACGCAGTATTTT. V gene TRBV19 combines with J gene TRBJ2-3; 7 bases fit TRBD1. V lost 5 bases, J lost 0 bases, and 5 bases stayed unmatched. Looked up from germline, CDR1 is LNHDA and CDR2 is SQIVND (reference sequence). The CDR3 is 15 residues long.

This clone has only a few counts. This chain links TRBV5-6 with TRBJ1-2; D call uncertain. Deletions cut 0 bases from V and 2 bases from J, with 8 bases between. Germline assignment: CDR1 SGHDT and CDR2 YYEEEE. The CDR3 is 14 amino acids. The CDR3 is CASSLGPENYGYTF. DNA of the CDR3: TGTGCCAGCAGCTTGGGACCCGAGAACTATGGCTACACCTTC. Full variable domain (outside the CDR3, taken from reference TRBV5-6 and TRBJ1-2): DAGVTQSPTHLIKTRGQQVTLRCSPKSGHDTVSWYQQALGQGPQFIFQYYEEEERQRGNFPDRFSGHQFPNYSSELNVNALLLGDSALYLCASSLGPENYGYTFGSGTRLTVV.

The rearrangement links TRBV7-2 to TRBJ2-7; no clear D. V was cut by 4 bases and J by 6 bases, with 13 bases left in between. The CDR3 has 13 residues. The germline gives CDR1 SGHTA, CDR2 FQGNSA. Here the CDR3 reads CASSSIPESEQYF. In nucleotides, the CDR3 is TGTGCCAGCAGCTCAATCCCGGAGAGCGAGCAGTACTTC.

This clone was seen more than once but under ten times. J is TRBJ1-1 and V is TRBV27, with D possibly TRBD1 on 5 matching bases. CDR1 is MNHEY and CDR2 is SMNVEV in the germline V gene (reference sequence). Trimming took 6 bases from V and 6 from J, leaving 14 bases between them. This CDR3 region has 13 residues. The chain's CDR3 is CASSMGPGAEAFF. The DNA for the CDR3 is TGTGCCAGCAGCATGGGACCGGGCGCTGAAGCTTTCTTT.

In nucleotides, the CDR3 is TGTGCCAGCAGCCCACCAAGTGCTAGCACAGATACGCAGTATTTT. It codes for CASSPPSASTDTQYF. The J gene is TRBJ2-3, the V gene TRBV7-2; D unresolved. The V gene lost 5 bases and the J gene lost 0 bases, with 12 bases spanning the gap. The CDR3 totals 15 residues. The germline gives CDR1 SGHTA, CDR2 FQGNSA.

This rearrangement joins TRBV29-1 to TRBJ1-1; no clear D. With 8 bases removed from V and 2 bases from J, the gap between germline ends came to 15 bases. The CDR3 consists of 13 residues. The V gene's germline CDR1 is SQVTM and CDR2 ANQGSEA. The CDR3 DNA is TGCAGCACCTACGCTGGGTCTAACACTGAAGCTTTCTTT. Its translation: CSTYAGSNTEAFF.

The chain employs TRBV7-2 and TRBJ2-3; D unresolved. The CDR3 loop spans 12 amino acids. V shed 8 bases and J shed 1 base, with 7 bases lying between them. Looked up from germline, CDR1 is SGHTA and CDR2 is FQGNSA. The CDR3 region is CASGERTDTQYF. CDR3 in DNA: TGTGCCAGCGGGGAACGCACAGATACGCAGTATTTT.

The gene calls are TRBV30 and TRBJ1-1, with unresolved D. V was pared by 4 bases and J by 3 bases, with 6 bases between. This CDR3 spans 11 amino acids. Germline V CDR1 and CDR2: GTSNPN, SVGIG (reference sequence). The CDR3 DNA reads TGTGCCTGGACCAGAGACACTGAAGCTTTCTTT. Its translation: CAWTRDTEAFF. Full variable domain (outside the CDR3, taken from reference TRBV30 and TRBJ1-1): SQTIHQWPATLVQPVGSPLSLECTVEGTSNPNLYWYRQAAGRGLQLLFYSVGIGQISSEVPQNLSASRPQDRQFILSSKKLLLSDSGFYLCAWTRDTEAFFGQGTRLTVV.

This clone has a handful of counts. The CDR3 spells CAWSTGFRRGYTF. CDR3 bases: TGTGCCTGGAGTACCGGATTCCGGAGGGGCTACACCTTC. This chain uses TRBV30 with TRBJ1-2; D gene uncertain. This CDR3 is 13 amino acids long. V was trimmed by 2 bases and J by 8 bases, leaving 15 bases between them. Germline-derived CDR1 and CDR2 are GTSNPN and SVGIG (reference sequence).

This clone was detected many times. The rearrangement joins TRBV7-9 to TRBJ1-4, with D unclear. The CDR3 extends over 14 amino acids. V was shortened by 4 bases and J by 0 bases, with 6 bases between the two germline ends. In germline, CDR1 is SEHNR, CDR2 FQNEAQ (reference sequence). The CDR3 spells CASSYSATNEKLFF. The CDR3 DNA reads TGTGCCAGCAGCTACAGCGCAACTAATGAAAAACTGTTTTTT.

The chain combines TRBV10-3 with TRBJ1-2; D remains unclear. Trimming removed 4 bases at V and 1 base at J, with 10 bases between. Germline assignment: CDR1 ENHRY and CDR2 SYGVKD. The CDR3 extends over 14 amino acids. CDR3: CAISGARINYGYTF. CDR3 DNA sequence: TGTGCCATCAGTGGCGCCCGGATTAACTATGGCTACACCTTC.

The table lists this clone with a few counts. Other DNA sequences within the sample encode an identical CDR3. The chain combines TRBV7-2 with TRBJ2-5; D remains unclear. The V end was cut by 1 base, the J end by 1 base, with 7 bases between. Germline V gene data show CDR1 as SGHTA and CDR2 as FQGNSA. This CDR3 comprises 14 residues. This chain's CDR3 is CASSLVGSQETQYF. The DNA of the CDR3 is TGTGCCAGCAGCTTAGTAGGCTCCCAAGAGACCCAGTACTTC.

The chain employs TRBV29-1 and TRBJ1-1; D is ambiguous. Germline V gene data show CDR1 as SQVTM and CDR2 as ANQGSEA. The CDR3 has 12 amino acids. V shed 7 bases and J shed 5 bases, with 14 bases lying between them. CDR3 coding DNA: TGCAGCGGAGGGCCGGGGAGAACTGAAGCTTTCTTT. It is translated as CSGGPGRTEAFF.

The chain uses TRBV30 and TRBJ2-2, with D perhaps matching TRBD2 (5 bases). The germline gives CDR1 GTSNPN, CDR2 SVGIG (reference sequence). Deletions cut 5 bases from V and 3 bases from J, with 13 bases between. The CDR3 sequence is 14 residues long. The CDR3 here is CAWDRTAYTGELFF. CDR3 in DNA: TGTGCCTGGGATAGGACTGCTTACACCGGGGAGCTGTTTTTT.